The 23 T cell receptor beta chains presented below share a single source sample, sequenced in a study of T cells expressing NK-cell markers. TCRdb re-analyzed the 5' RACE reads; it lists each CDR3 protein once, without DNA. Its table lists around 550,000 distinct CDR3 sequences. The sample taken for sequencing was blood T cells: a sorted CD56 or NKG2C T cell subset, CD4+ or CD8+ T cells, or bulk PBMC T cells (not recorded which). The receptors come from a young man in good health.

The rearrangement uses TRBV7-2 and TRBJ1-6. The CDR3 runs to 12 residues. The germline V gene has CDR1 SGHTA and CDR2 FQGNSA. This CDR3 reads CASSQRRSPLHF. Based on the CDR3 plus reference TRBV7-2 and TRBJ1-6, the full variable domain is GAGVSQSPSNKVTEKGKDVELRCDPISGHTALYWYRQSLGQGLEFLIYFQGNSAPDKSGLPSDRFSAERTGGSVSTLTIQRTQQEDSAVYLCASSQRRSPLHFGNGTRLTVT.

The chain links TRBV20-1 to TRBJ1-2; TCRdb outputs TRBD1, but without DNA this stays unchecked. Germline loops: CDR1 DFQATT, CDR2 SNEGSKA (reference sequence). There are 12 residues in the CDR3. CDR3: CSAYDRASGYTF.

The CDR3 sequence is CSARLRPRTSGRNEQFF. The chain has TRBV20-1 and TRBJ2-1; the TCRdb D gene call, TRBD2, has no DNA to confirm it. Germline CDR1 DFQATT, CDR2 SNEGSKA (reference sequence). CDR3 length: 17 amino acids.

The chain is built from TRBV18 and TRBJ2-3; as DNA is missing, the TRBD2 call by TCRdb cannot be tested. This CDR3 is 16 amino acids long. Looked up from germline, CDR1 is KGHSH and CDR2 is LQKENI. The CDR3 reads CASSPLSRTSTDTQYF.

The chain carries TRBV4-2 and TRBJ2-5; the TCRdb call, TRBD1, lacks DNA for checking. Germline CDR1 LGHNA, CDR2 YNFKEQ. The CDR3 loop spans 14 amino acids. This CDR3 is CASSRGIPGETQYF.

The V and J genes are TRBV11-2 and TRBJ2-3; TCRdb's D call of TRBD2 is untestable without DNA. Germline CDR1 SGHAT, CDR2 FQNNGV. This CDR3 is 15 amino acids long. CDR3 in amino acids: CASSRLGLRADTQYF.

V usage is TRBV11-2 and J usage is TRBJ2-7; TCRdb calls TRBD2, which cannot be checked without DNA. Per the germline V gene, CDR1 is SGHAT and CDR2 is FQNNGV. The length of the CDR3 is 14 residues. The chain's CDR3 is CASRGLAGPYEQYF.

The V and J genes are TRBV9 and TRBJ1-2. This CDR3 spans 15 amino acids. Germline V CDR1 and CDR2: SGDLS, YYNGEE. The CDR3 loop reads CASSVDGGLSYGYTF.

This CDR3 reads CSARDEASGNTDTQYF. This rearrangement joins TRBV20-1 to TRBJ2-3; TCRdb's D gene call, TRBD2, goes unchecked for lack of DNA. Germline V gives CDR1 DFQATT, CDR2 SNEGSKA (reference sequence). This CDR3 region has 16 residues.

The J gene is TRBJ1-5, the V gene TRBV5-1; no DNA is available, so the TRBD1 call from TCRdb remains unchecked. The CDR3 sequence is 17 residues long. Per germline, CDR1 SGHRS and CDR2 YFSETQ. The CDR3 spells CASSPGQGGYSNQPQHF.

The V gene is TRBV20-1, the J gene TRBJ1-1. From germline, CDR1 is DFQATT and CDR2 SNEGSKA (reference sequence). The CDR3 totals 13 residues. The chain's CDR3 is CSATDQGSFEAFF.

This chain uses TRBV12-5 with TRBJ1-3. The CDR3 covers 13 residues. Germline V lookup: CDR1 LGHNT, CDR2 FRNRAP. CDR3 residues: CASGSLQGNTIYF.

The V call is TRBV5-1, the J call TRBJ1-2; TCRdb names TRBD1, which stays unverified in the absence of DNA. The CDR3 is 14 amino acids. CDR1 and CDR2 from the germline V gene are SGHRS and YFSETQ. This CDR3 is CASSYDRGLRGYTF.

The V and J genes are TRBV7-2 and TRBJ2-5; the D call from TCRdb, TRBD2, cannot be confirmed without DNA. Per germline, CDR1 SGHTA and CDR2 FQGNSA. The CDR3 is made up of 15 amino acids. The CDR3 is CASSSPWAGEETQYF.

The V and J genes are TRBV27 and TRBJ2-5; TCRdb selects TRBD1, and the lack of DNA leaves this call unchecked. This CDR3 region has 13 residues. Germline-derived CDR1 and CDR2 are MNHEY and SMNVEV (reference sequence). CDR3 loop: CASSLTVQETQYF.

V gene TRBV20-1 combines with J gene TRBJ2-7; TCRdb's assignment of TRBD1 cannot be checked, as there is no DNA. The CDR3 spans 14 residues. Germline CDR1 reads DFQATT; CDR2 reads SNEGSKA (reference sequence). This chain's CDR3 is CSARVPGEVYEQYF.

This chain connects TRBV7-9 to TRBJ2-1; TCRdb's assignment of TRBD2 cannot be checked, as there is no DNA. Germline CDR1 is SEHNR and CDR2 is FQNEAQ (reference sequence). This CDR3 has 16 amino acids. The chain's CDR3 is CASSQIAGDRVGEQFF.

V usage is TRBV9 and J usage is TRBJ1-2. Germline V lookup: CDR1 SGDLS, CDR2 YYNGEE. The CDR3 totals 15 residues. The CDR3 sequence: CASEGRKDTNYGYTF.

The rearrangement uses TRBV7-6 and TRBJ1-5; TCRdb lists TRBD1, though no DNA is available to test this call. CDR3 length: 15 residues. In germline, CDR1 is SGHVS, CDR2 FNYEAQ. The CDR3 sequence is CASSLEAGRDQPQHF.

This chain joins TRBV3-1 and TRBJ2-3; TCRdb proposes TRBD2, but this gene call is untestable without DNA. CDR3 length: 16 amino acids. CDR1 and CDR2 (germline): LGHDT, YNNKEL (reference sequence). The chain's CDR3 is CASSQRAGGSTDTQYF.

CDR3 residues: CRRVRGSSQPQHF. The chain links TRBV7-9 to TRBJ1-5. Germline CDR1 and CDR2: SEHNR and FQNEAQ (reference sequence). The CDR3 sequence is 13 residues long.

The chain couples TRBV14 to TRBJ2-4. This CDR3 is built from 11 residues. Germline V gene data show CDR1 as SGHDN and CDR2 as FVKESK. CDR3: CASSPGGIQYF.

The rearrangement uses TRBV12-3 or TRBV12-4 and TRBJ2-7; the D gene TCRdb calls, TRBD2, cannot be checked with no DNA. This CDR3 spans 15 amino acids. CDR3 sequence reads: CASSLIAGGLYEQYF.